The 21 T cell receptor beta chains listed next were all sequenced from one sample in a study of Ad26.COV2.S vaccination and SARS-CoV-2 variants. Indicated treatment: roughly 18 received Ad26.COV2.S at low or high dose, single or two shots; roughly five received placebo; per-sample allocation not given. All samples were drawn on day 63, counting from the first vaccine or placebo injection. TCRdb keeps only in-frame clones here, not all; method: immunoSEQ multiplex PCR. This sample carries more than 400,000 clones, roughly 90% of them seen once, and the ten largest clones take around 1.8%. This specimen was peripheral blood, taken in a trial of Ad26.COV2.S vaccine versus placebo. Receptors were obtained from a person aged 18-60 years who received the Ad26.COV2.S COVID-19 vaccine or a placebo.

CDR3 amino acids: CASSLFAGAYEQYF. In DNA form, the CDR3 reads TGTGCCAGCAGTTTATTTGCGGGGGCCTACGAGCAGTACTTC. This rearrangement joins TRBV27 to TRBJ2-7, with TRBD2 matching 7 bases. CDR1 and CDR2 from the germline V gene are MNHEY and SMNVEV (reference sequence). V gave up 1 base and J gave up 2 bases; unmatched junction bases: 2. This CDR3 spans 14 amino acids.

This clone was found once. This chain joins TRBV27 and TRBJ2-3; D may correspond to TRBD1 or TRBD2 (5 bases each). Trimming cost V 6 bases and J 3 bases, with 10 bases left between them. CDR3 length: 13 residues. Germline CDR1 MNHEY, CDR2 SMNVEV (reference sequence). This CDR3 is CASSEGWTDTQYF. CDR3 nucleotide sequence: TGTGCCAGCAGCGAGGGGTGGACAGATACGCAGTATTTT.

V gene TRBV27 combines with J gene TRBJ2-7; D unclear. Germline-derived CDR1 and CDR2 are MNHEY and SMNVEV (reference sequence). CDR3 size: 16 residues. Trimming pared 2 bases from V and 0 bases from J, leaving 14 bases between. The CDR3 DNA reads as TGTGCCAGCAGTTTAGGACCCTGGGCTCTCTCCTACGAGCAGTACTTC. Its protein product is CASSLGPWALSYEQYF.

The chain combines TRBV3-1 (or the pseudogene TRBV3-2) with TRBJ1-1; D ambiguous. Trimming shortened V by 4 bases and J by 5 bases, and 14 bases separated the two germline ends. The CDR3 has 14 residues. Germline CDR1 reads LGHDT; CDR2 reads YNNKEL (reference sequence). The chain's CDR3 is CASSPSARVTEAFF. The CDR3 bases are TGTGCCAGCAGCCCCTCCGCCAGAGTGACTGAAGCTTTCTTT.

The CDR3 reads CAWSVLNKETQYF. CDR3 bases: TGTGCCTGGAGTGTACTAAACAAAGAGACCCAGTACTTC. The chain has TRBV30 and TRBJ2-5; D call uncertain. Germline CDR1 GTSNPN, CDR2 SVGIG (reference sequence). Trimming stripped 0 bases from V and 3 bases from J, with 8 bases between. This CDR3 has 13 residues.

This chain uses TRBV5-1 with TRBJ2-2; 9 bases match TRBD1. J lost 5 bases, V lost 3 bases, and 11 bases had no gene match. In germline, CDR1 is SGHRS, CDR2 YFSETQ. The CDR3 is 17 amino acids. The CDR3 DNA follows: TGCGCCAGCAGCTGGAGGGTGCGGACAGGGGAAACCGGGGAGCTGTTTTTT. Translating gives CASSWRVRTGETGELFF.

V and J are TRBV5-6 and TRBJ1-5; D perhaps matches TRBD1 (6 bases). The CDR3 covers 14 residues. Per germline, CDR1 SGHDT and CDR2 YYEEEE. V was cut by 2 bases and J by 4 bases, with 10 bases left in between. Here the CDR3 DNA reads TGTGCCAGCAGCTTCCGGGGGGCGAATCAGCCCCAGCATTTT. This translates into CASSFRGANQPQHF.

This chain connects TRBV28 to TRBJ1-5; 8 bases align to TRBD1. Germline V gene sequence: CDR1 MDHEN, CDR2 SYDVKM. The CDR3 contains 14 residues. Losses at the gene ends were 3 bases for V and 4 bases for J; bases not matched to a gene: 2. The CDR3 DNA sequence: TGTGCCAGCAGTTTCACAGGGGGAAATCAGCCCCAGCATTTT. Translating it yields CASSFTGGNQPQHF.

The rearrangement links TRBV12-3 or TRBV12-4 to TRBJ2-1; D is ambiguous. The CDR3 sequence is 12 residues long. Trimming pared 2 bases from V and 10 bases from J, leaving 9 bases between. This chain's CDR3 is CASSLNLGEQFF. The CDR3 nucleotides are TGTGCCAGCAGTTTAAATCTCGGAGAGCAGTTCTTC.

The chain employs TRBV2 and TRBJ2-6; D perhaps matches TRBD1 (6 bases). Germline loops: CDR1 SNHLY, CDR2 FYNNEI. Trimming stripped 2 bases from V and 0 bases from J, with 26 bases between. This CDR3 region has 22 residues. CDR3 in amino acids: CASSETGLVMAVTSSGANVLTF. CDR3 DNA sequence: TGTGCCAGCAGTGAAACAGGGTTAGTCATGGCGGTGACCTCCTCTGGGGCCAACGTCCTGACTTTC.

V usage is TRBV27 and J usage is TRBJ1-1; 7 bases line up with TRBD1. Germline V gives CDR1 MNHEY, CDR2 SMNVEV (reference sequence). CDR3 length equals 20 residues. V was pared by 3 bases and J by 4 bases, with 23 bases of the junction left unmatched. The chain's CDR3 is CASSLGPLVWGEGASTEAFF. CDR3 bases: TGTGCCAGCAGTTTGGGTCCTCTAGTTTGGGGAGAGGGGGCTTCCACTGAAGCTTTCTTT.

V is TRBV13 and J is TRBJ2-1; the D call may be TRBD1 or TRBD2 (5 bases each). This CDR3 has 14 residues. The ends were cut back, 0 bases at V and 10 bases at J, with 13 bases in the middle. Germline V lookup: CDR1 PRHDT, CDR2 FYEKMQ (reference sequence). In DNA, the CDR3 is TGTGCCAGCAGCTTAGGCCCCCGGGGCGGAGAGCAGTTCTTC. Amino acid sequence: CASSLGPRGGEQFF.

This rearrangement joins TRBV27 to TRBJ2-7; the D gene is possibly TRBD2 (5 bases). The CDR3 length is 13 residues. V lost 5 bases to trimming and J lost 2 bases, with 10 bases between them. CDR1 and CDR2 (germline): MNHEY, SMNVEV (reference sequence). This CDR3 reads CASSARGAYEQYF. The CDR3 DNA is TGTGCCAGCAGTGCTCGGGGTGCCTACGAGCAGTACTTC.

The chain carries TRBV18 and TRBJ1-2; no firm D call. The CDR3 extends over 13 amino acids. CDR1 and CDR2 from the germline V gene are KGHSH and LQKENI. V gave up 3 bases and J gave up 2 bases, with 7 bases separating them. The CDR3 spells CASSPTRNYGYTF. CDR3 DNA sequence: TGTGCCAGCTCACCCACTAGGAACTATGGCTACACCTTC.

The V and J genes are TRBV3-1 (or the pseudogene TRBV3-2) and TRBJ2-2, with D unresolved. Germline-derived CDR1 and CDR2 are LGHDT and YNNKEL (reference sequence). The CDR3 runs to 14 residues. Trimming stripped 0 bases from V and 6 bases from J, with 8 bases between. The CDR3 spells CASSQEGPAGELFF. The CDR3 DNA reads as TGTGCCAGCAGCCAAGAAGGCCCAGCCGGGGAGCTGTTTTTT.

The chain has TRBV29-1 and TRBJ2-2; D is possibly TRBD1 or TRBD2 (5 bases each). CDR1 is SQVTM, CDR2 ANQGSEA, per germline. The CDR3 runs 15 residues. Trimming removed 1 base at V and 4 bases at J, with 13 bases between. The CDR3 DNA follows: TGCAGCGTTGAAGTACTCCTGGGGGTCACCGGGGAGCTGTTTTTT. Its protein is CSVEVLLGVTGELFF.

Concerning this clone: This sample also contains other DNA sequences that code for the same CDR3. V is TRBV18 and J is TRBJ2-3; 10 positions match TRBD2. The V gene end was trimmed by 1 base and the J gene end by 4 bases; junction bases not matched to a gene: 2. Germline V gives CDR1 KGHSH, CDR2 LQKENI. The length of the CDR3 is 15 residues. CDR3 region: CASSPLAGGPDTQYF. The CDR3 DNA follows: TGTGCCAGCTCACCACTAGCGGGGGGCCCAGATACGCAGTATTTT. Combining the CDR3 with reference TRBV18 and TRBJ2-3 gives the whole variable domain NAGVMQNPRHLVRRRGQEARLRCSPMKGHSHVYWYRQLPEEGLKFMVYLQKENIIDESGMPKERFSAEFPKEGPSILRIQQVVRGDSAAYFCASSPLAGGPDTQYFGPGTRLTVL.

V gene TRBV7-2 combines with J gene TRBJ2-2, with 7 nucleotides matching TRBD1. In germline, CDR1 is SGHTA, CDR2 FQGNSA. The CDR3 covers 16 residues. V gave up 7 bases and J gave up 9 bases; unmatched junction bases: 17. The CDR3 region is CASTPRIDRVHWELFF. The CDR3 nucleotides are TGTGCCAGCACCCCCCGTATAGACAGGGTTCATTGGGAGCTGTTTTTT.

The genes are TRBV29-1 and TRBJ1-2; TRBD1 agrees at 9 bases. The V segment lost 3 bases and the J segment 5 bases; nucleotides outside the gene matches: 10. There are 15 residues in the CDR3. Germline CDR1 SQVTM, CDR2 ANQGSEA. The chain's CDR3 is CSVDLGQGLLYGYTF. The CDR3 nucleotides read TGCAGCGTTGACCTAGGACAGGGGTTGTTATATGGCTACACCTTC.

The J gene is TRBJ1-1, the V gene TRBV3-1 (or the pseudogene TRBV3-2); D uncertain. Germline CDR1 is LGHDT and CDR2 is YNNKEL (reference sequence). The CDR3 is 14 amino acids. V gave up 1 base and J gave up 4 bases, with 10 bases separating them. The CDR3 DNA is TGTGCCAGCAGCCAAGGGATAGGACGCACTGAAGCTTTCTTT. Protein sequence: CASSQGIGRTEAFF.

V is TRBV18 and J is TRBJ2-3; tentatively, D is TRBD2 (6 bases). Trimming took 4 bases from V and 4 from J, leaving 15 bases between them. In germline, CDR1 is KGHSH, CDR2 LQKENI. The CDR3 is made up of 15 amino acids. In DNA form, the CDR3 reads TGTGCCAGCTCACTGGGCGGGGCGTCCGCAGATACGCAGTATTTT. Amino acid sequence: CASSLGGASADTQYF. Combining the CDR3 with reference TRBV18 and TRBJ2-3 gives the whole variable domain NAGVMQNPRHLVRRRGQEARLRCSPMKGHSHVYWYRQLPEEGLKFMVYLQKENIIDESGMPKERFSAEFPKEGPSILRIQQVVRGDSAAYFCASSLGGASADTQYFGPGTRLTVL.